Listed below are T cell receptor beta chains from one sample, sequenced in a study of blood T cell repertoires in COVID-19. Produced via immunoSEQ multiplex PCR; TCRdb's table is partial and in-frame only. The table shows approximately 46,000 clones, with about 82% occurring only once. Sequencing was carried out using peripheral blood. The receptors stem from a human donor in a cohort sampled during active COVID-19. CDR3s include the opening cysteine and the closing phenylalanine or tryptophan. D genes are given only for firm matches. For some rows the clone size is stated as once, few or many, or as a class when expanded; others skip it.

TRBJ2-7 | TRBD2 | TRBV29-1 | - | TGCAGCGTTGGACTAGCGGGTTTCTTAGAGCAGTACTTC | CSVGLAGFLEQYF
TRBJ2-7 | TRBD1 | TRBV10-3 | - | TGTGCCATCAGTGACGGGACAGGACACGAGCAGTACTTC | CAISDGTGHEQYF
TRBJ2-2 | - | TRBV6-2/TRBV6-3 | - | TGTGCCAGCAGTTACCACGTCAGGGTACCGTTCACCGGGGAGCTGTTTTTT | CASSYHVRVPFTGELFF
TRBJ2-3 | - | TRBV4-1 | - | TGCGCCAGCAGCCAAGTCACCTCCTCTACCTCTGGCACAGATACGCAGTATTTT | CASSQVTSSTSGTDTQYF
TRBJ1-2 | - | TRBV29-1 | - | TGCAGCGTTGAAGATCATAGCGGGTATGGCTACACCTTC | CSVEDHSGYGYTF
TRBJ1-5 | TRBD1 | TRBV4-1 | - | TGCGCCAGCACCACAACTCGGCAGGGGGATCAGCCCCAGCATTTT | CASTTTRQGDQPQHF
TRBJ1-4 | - | TRBV4-1 | - | TGCGCCAGCAGCTTTCGGACAGATCTTGCAACTAATGAAAAACTGTTTTTT | CASSFRTDLATNEKLFF
TRBJ1-5 | - | TRBV9 | - | TGTGCCAGCAGCGTAGGGGCCAGTTCCAATCAGCCCCAGCATTTT | CASSVGASSNQPQHF
TRBJ2-5 | - | TRBV9 | once | TGTGCCAGCTCACTAGGGGGCCAAGAGACCCAGTACTTC | CASSLGGQETQYF
TRBJ1-2 | TRBD1 | TRBV5-8 | - | TGTGCCAGCAGCTTTAACAGGGGATATTTTCGCTATGGCTACACCTTC | CASSFNRGYFRYGYTF
TRBJ2-3 | TRBD2 | TRBV2 | - | TGTGCCAGCAGTGAAGAACGGGGGGGCCTAGATACGCAGTATTTT | CASSEERGGLDTQYF